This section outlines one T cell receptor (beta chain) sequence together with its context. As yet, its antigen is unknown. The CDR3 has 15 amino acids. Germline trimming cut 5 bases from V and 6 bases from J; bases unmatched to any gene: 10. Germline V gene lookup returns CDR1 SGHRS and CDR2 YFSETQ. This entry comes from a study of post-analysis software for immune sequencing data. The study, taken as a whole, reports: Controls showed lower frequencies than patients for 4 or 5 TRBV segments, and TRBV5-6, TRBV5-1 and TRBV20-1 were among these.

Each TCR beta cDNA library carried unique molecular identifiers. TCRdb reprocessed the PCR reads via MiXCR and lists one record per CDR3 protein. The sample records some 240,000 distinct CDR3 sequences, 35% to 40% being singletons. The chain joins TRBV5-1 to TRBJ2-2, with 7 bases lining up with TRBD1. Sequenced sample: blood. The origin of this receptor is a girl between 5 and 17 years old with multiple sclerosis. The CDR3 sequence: CASRRDRASPGELFF. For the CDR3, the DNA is TGCGCCAGCAGACGTGACAGGGCTTCCCCCGGGGAGCTGTTTTTT.